Included here is one TCR beta chain sequence, with context. The antigen it binds to is not known. Per-base quality was not reported, and no clone a single base away is much larger than it. Enrolling through a virtual design, the prospective study's participants ranged in age from roughly 18 to 95 years and lived across roughly 23 United States geographic areas. In the prospective study, participants were assigned to cohorts based on the clinical history participants reported in a screening survey and a study questionnaire. For ImmuneRACE Cohort 3, a participant was defined as recovered based on two consecutive negative NP/OP PCR tests, clearance by a healthcare professional, or resolution of symptoms. Each participant in the prospective study had whole blood, serum and a nasopharyngeal or oropharyngeal swab collected by mobile phlebotomists. Participants in the prospective study had the option to provide additional blood draws and questionnaires over a roughly two-month period. Before DNA extraction, blood samples from the prospective study were shipped at room temperature or frozen.

TCRbeta CDR3 regions were amplified from genomic DNA by means of the immunoSEQ Assay, a bias-controlled multiplex PCR. Concerning the study's data processing: The number of nucleated cells in each sample was estimated by amplification of reference gene primers within the assay. To quantify the absolute abundance of each unique TCRbeta CDR3 rearrangement, sequence reads were collapsed and filtered. For each sample, productive Simpson clonality was calculated by taking the square root of Simpson's diversity index across productive rearrangements. TCRdb took this table from immuneACCESS and kept in-frame rearrangements with V and J called. Such tables lack part of the clones; where checked against another copy, unresolved V genes explain under half of the gap, and the rest is unexplained. The DNA was the basis for D and trimming; V, J and clone size are from that table. This sample is represented by around 150,000 clones; approximately 87% of them were singletons. Clones ranked in the top ten supply more than 6.5% of the sample.

The germline V end is reduced by 3 bases and the J end by 4 bases; junction bases left unmatched: 4. Taken from the germline V gene (reference sequence), the CDR1 and CDR2 loops are LNHDA and SQIVND. Counted from cysteine to phenylalanine, this CDR3 has 15 amino acids. CDR3 DNA is the only sequence kept; it has 45 bases, read in frame from the first base. This sample is drawn from a study of blood T cell repertoires in COVID-19 (dated by TCRdb to about 2020). For the wider study: Samples from collaborators originated in the United States, Italy and Spain and spanned both the acute and convalescent phases of COVID-19. The prospective study material was composed of cDNA or gDNA derived from T cells, B-cell-depleted T cells, or PBMCs. Subjects who had been exposed to COVID-19, were actively infected with it, or had recovered from it provided the deeply sampled blood TCRbeta repertoires that made up the dataset. A freely available public database, intended as a resource for researchers studying the immune response to SARS-CoV-2, is where the repertoires were released. The samples were drawn from two sources: the first 160 participants of the ongoing ImmuneRACE study, and 1,200 or so subjects contributed by 6 global collaborators. Nearly every sample came with metadata listing a de-identified subject ID, COVID-19 status, age in years and sex. HLA class I and class II types, where available, came from metadata supplied by the sample provider rather than from assay-based typing.

General conclusions and limits of the study: The quantity of clinical and demographic metadata differed by source and by participant and was supplied without curation.

The source is a woman aged 45-65 years who had recovered from COVID-19. The sequence links TRBV19 to TRBJ2-5, with 11 bases aligning to TRBD2. The sequenced sample was PBMCs or T cells enriched from blood (not recorded which). The bases are TGTGCCAGTAGTATTCTACTAGCGGGGGCAGAGACCCAGTACTTC. This gives the protein CASSILLAGAETQYF.